What follows is one T cell receptor beta chain and its context. Germline V gene sequence: CDR1 SGHTA, CDR2 FQGNSA. CDR3 size: 14 residues. V was pared by 4 bases and J by 5 bases, with 5 bases of the junction left unmatched. The sample originates from a study of blood T cell repertoires in COVID-19. Study in general: Specimens from acute and convalescent COVID-19 originated in the United States, Italy and Spain. In each case, the material was cDNA or gDNA derived from T cells, B-cell-depleted T cells, or PBMCs.

Original methodology: The assay estimated nucleated cells by amplifying reference gene primers. Clones were read by immunoSEQ multiplex PCR, and TCRdb kept only the in-frame ones, dropping some. The V and J calls and clone size are taken from that table; D and trimming were inferred from the DNA. Found here are 110,000 or so clones, approximately 81% of them singletons; the top ten hold approximately 1.5%. The TCR was taken from a man aged 45 to 65 with acute or convalescent COVID-19. The chain joins TRBV7-2 to TRBJ2-3; 8 bases are shared with TRBD1. Sequencing used peripheral blood. The CDR3 here is CASSSRTGKDTQYF. Here the CDR3 DNA reads TGTGCCAGCAGCTCCCGGACAGGGAAAGATACGCAGTATTTT.